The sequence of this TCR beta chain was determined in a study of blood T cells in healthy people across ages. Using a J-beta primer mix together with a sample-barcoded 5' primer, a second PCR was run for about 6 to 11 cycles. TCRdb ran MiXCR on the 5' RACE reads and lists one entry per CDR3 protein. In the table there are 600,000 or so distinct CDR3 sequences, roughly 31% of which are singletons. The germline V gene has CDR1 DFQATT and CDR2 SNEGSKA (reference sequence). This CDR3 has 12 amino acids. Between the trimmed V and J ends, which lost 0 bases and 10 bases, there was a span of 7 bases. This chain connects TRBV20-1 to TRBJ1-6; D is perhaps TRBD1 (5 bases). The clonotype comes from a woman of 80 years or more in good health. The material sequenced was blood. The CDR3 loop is CSARDRDSPLHF. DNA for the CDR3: TGCAGTGCTAGAGATAGGGACTCACCCCTCCACTTT.